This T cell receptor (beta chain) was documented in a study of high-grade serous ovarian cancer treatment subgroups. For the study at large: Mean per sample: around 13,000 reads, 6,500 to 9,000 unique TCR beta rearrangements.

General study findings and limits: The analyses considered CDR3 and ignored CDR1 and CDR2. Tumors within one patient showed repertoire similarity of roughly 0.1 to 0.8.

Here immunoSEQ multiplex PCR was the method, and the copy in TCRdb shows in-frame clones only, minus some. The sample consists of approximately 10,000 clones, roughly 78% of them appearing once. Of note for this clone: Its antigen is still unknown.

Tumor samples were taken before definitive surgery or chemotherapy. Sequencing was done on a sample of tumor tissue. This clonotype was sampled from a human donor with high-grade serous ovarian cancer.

The chain's CDR3 is CASSSSTSGIPSTDTQYF. The CDR3 region has the DNA TGCGCCAGCAGCTCCTCGACTAGCGGGATACCTAGCACAGATACGCAGTATTTT. V and J are TRBV5-1 and TRBJ2-3, with TRBD2 matching over 11 bases. V trimming: 3 bases; J trimming: 0 bases; junction bases outside the gene matches: 9. This CDR3 region has 18 residues. The germline gives CDR1 SGHRS, CDR2 YFSETQ.